This T cell receptor beta chain was recovered during a study of neurological immune-mediated disorders. V lost 0 bases and J lost 7, with 15 bases in between. The length of the CDR3 is 15 residues. CDR1 SGHDT and CDR2 YYEEEE come from the germline V gene. Study-level points and caveats: None of the CDR3 amino acid sequences in expanded clones turned up in more than one subject, which points to private repertoires in all groups. The study found the most TCR clonal expansion in HTLV-1-associated myelopathy and the least in multiple sclerosis, below healthy controls.

This clonotype was observed many times. Its specificity is not known. The cDNA came from 5'RACE with 10-nucleotide random UMIs. TCRdb processed the 5' RACE reads anew with MiXCR; each CDR3 protein has one entry. The sample lists over 25,000 distinct CDR3 sequences, more than 20% occurring once. Sequencing input: PBMCs. This receptor was obtained from a woman aged 60-75 years in good health. J is TRBJ2-3 and V is TRBV5-6; D is perhaps TRBD1 (5 bases). CDR3 in amino acids: CASSLDSVGPYTQYF. In DNA, the CDR3 is TGTGCCAGCAGCTTGGACTCCGTGGGGCCCTATACGCAGTATTTT.